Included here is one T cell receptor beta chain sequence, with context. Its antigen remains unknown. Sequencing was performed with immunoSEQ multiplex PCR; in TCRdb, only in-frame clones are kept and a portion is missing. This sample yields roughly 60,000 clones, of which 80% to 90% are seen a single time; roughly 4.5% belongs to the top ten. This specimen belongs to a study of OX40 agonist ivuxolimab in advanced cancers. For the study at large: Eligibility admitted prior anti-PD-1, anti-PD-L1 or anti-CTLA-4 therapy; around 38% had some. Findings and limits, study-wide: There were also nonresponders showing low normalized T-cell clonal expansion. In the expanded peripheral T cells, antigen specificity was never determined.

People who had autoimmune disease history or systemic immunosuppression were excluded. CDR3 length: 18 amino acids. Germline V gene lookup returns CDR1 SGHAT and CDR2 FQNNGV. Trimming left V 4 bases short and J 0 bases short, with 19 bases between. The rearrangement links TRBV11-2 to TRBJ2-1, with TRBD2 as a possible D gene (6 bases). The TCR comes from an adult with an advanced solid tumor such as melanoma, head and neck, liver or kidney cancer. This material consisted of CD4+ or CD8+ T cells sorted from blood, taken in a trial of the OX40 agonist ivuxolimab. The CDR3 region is CASSSLRSGPSSYNEQFF. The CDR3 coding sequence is TGTGCCAGCAGCTCCCTGCGGAGCGGGCCAAGCTCCTACAATGAGCAGTTCTTC.